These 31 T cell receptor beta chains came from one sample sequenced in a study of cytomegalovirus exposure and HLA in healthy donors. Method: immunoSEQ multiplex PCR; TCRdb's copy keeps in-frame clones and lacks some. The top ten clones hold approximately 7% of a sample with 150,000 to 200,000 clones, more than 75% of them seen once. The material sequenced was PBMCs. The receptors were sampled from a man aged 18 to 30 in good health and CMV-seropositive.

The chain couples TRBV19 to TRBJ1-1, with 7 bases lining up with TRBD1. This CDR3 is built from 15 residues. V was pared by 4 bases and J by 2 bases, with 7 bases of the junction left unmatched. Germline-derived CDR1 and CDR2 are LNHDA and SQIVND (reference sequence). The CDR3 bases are TGTGCCAGTAGTAGCGACAGGGCCGGAAACACTGAAGCTTTCTTT. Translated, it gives CASSSDRAGNTEAFF.

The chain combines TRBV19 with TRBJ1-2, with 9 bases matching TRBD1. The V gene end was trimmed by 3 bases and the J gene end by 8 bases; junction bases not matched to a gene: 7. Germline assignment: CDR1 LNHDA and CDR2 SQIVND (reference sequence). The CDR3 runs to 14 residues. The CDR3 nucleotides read TGTGCCAGTAGTATCCCGGGACAGGGAGGCGGCTACACCTTC. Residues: CASSIPGQGGGYTF.

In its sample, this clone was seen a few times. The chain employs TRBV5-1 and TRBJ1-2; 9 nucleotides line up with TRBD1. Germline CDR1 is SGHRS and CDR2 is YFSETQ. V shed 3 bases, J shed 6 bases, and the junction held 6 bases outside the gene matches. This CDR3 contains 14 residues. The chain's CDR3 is CASSWGGQGNGYTF. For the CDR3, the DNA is TGCGCCAGCAGCTGGGGAGGACAGGGGAATGGCTACACCTTC.

The CDR3 bases are TGTGCCAGCAGTATAGACAGCTCTAACACTGAAGCTTTCTTT. The encoded protein is CASSIDSSNTEAFF. The chain has TRBV6-5 and TRBJ1-1, with D perhaps matching TRBD1 (5 bases). Germline-derived CDR1 and CDR2 are MNHEY and SVGAGI. Trimming pared 5 bases from V and 2 bases from J, leaving 12 bases between. This CDR3 has 14 residues.

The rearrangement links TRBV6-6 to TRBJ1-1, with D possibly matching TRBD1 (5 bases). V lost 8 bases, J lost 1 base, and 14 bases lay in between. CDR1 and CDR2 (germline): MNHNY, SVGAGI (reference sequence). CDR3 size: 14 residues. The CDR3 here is CASGEAGENTEAFF. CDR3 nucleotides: TGTGCCAGCGGGGAGGCGGGGGAGAACACTGAAGCTTTCTTT.

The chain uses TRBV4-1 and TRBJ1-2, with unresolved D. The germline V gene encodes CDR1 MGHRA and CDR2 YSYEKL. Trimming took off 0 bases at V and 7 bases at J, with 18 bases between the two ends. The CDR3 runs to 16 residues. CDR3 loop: CASSQDGTRNSGGYTF. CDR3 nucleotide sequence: TGCGCCAGCAGCCAAGATGGAACAAGAAATTCGGGTGGCTACACCTTC.

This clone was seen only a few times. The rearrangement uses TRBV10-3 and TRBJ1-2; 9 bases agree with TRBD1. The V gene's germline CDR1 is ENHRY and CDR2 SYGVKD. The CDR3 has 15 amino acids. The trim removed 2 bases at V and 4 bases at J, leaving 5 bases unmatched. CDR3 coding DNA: TGTGCCATCAGTGAGCCGGGACAGGGACCCTATGGCTACACCTTC. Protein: CAISEPGQGPYGYTF.

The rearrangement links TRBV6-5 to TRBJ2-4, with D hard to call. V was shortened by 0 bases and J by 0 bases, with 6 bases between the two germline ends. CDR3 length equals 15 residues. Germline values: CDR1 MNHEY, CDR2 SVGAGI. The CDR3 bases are TGTGCCAGCAGTTACTCTCTATTAGCCAAAAACATTCAGTACTTC. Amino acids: CASSYSLLAKNIQYF.

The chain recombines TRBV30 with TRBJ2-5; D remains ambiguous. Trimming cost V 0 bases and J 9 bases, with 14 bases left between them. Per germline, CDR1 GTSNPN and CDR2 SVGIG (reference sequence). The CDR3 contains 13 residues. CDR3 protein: CAWSVGSSRAQYF. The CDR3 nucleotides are TGTGCCTGGAGTGTCGGCTCCTCCCGGGCCCAGTACTTC. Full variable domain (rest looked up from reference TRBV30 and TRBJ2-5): SQTIHQWPATLVQPVGSPLSLECTVEGTSNPNLYWYRQAAGRGLQLLFYSVGIGQISSEVPQNLSASRPQDRQFILSSKKLLLSDSGFYLCAWSVGSSRAQYFGPGTRLLVL.

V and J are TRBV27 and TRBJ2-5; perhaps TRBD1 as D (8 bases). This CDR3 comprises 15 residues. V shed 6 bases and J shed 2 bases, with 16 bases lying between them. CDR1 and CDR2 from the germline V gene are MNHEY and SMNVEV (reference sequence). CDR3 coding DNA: TGTGCCAGCAGCCATGACAGGGGAGGGCAAGAGACCCAGTACTTC. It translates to CASSHDRGGQETQYF.

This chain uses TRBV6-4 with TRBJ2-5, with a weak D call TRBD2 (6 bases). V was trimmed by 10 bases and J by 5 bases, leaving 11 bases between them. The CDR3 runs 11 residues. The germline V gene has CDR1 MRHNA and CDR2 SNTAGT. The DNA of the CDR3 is TGTGCCATCCACGCGGGGGAGACCCAGTACTTC. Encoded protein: CAIHAGETQYF.

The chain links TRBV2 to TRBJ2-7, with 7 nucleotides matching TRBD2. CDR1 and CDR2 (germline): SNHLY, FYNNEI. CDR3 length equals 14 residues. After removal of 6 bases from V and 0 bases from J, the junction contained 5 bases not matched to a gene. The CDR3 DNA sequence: TGTGCCAGCAGCGACCCGGGAGGCTCCTACGAGCAGTACTTC. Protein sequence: CASSDPGGSYEQYF. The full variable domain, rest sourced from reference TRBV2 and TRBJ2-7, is EPEVTQTPSHQVTQMGQEVILRCVPISNHLYFYWYRQILGQKVEFLVSFYNNEISEKSEIFDDQFSVERPDGSNFTLKIRSTKLEDSAMYFCASSDPGGSYEQYFGPGTRLTVT.

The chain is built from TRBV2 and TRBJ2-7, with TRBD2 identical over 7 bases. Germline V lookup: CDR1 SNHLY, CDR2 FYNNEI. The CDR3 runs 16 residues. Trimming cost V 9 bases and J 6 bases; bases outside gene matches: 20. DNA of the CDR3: TGTGCCAGGGGGGGGTCTAGCCCATTATGGGCTTCCGAGCAGTACTTC. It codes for CARGGSSPLWASEQYF. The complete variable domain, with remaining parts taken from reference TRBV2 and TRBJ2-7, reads EPEVTQTPSHQVTQMGQEVILRCVPISNHLYFYWYRQILGQKVEFLVSFYNNEISEKSEIFDDQFSVERPDGSNFTLKIRSTKLEDSAMYFCARGGSSPLWASEQYFGPGTRLTVT.

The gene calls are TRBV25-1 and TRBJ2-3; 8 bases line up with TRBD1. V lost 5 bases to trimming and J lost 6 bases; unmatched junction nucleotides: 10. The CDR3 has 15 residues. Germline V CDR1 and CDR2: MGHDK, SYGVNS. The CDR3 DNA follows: TGTGCCAGCAGTCCCCGTGGCAGGGGGCCGGATACGCAGTATTTT. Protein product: CASSPRGRGPDTQYF. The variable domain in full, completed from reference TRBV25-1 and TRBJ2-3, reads EADIYQTPRYLVIGTGKKITLECSQTMGHDKMYWYQQDPGMELHLIHYSYGVNSTEKGDLSSESTVSRIRTEHFPLTLESARPSHTSQYLCASSPRGRGPDTQYFGPGTRLTVL.

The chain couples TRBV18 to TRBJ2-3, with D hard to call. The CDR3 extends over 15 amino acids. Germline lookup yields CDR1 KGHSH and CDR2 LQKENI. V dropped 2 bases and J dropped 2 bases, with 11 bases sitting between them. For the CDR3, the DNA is TGTGCCAGCTCACCATTCCAGAAAAACACAGATACGCAGTATTTT. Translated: CASSPFQKNTDTQYF.

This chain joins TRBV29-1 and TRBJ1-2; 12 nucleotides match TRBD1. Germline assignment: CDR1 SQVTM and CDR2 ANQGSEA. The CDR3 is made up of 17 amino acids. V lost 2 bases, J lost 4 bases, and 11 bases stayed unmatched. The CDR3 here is CSVEIRGQGARSYGYTF. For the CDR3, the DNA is TGCAGCGTTGAAATTCGGGGACAGGGGGCGCGGAGCTATGGCTACACCTTC.

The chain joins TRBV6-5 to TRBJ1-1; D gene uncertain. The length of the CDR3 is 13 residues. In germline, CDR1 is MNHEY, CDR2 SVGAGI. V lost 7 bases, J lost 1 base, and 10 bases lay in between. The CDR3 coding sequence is TGTGCCAGCACCCACCCGGGGAACACTGAAGCTTTCTTT. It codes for CASTHPGNTEAFF.

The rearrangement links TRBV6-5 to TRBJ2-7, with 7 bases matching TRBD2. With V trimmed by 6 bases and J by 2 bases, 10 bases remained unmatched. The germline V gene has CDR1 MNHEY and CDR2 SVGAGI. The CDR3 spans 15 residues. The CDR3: CASRETGLPPYEQYF. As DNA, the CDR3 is TGTGCCAGCAGGGAAACGGGACTACCGCCCTACGAGCAGTACTTC.

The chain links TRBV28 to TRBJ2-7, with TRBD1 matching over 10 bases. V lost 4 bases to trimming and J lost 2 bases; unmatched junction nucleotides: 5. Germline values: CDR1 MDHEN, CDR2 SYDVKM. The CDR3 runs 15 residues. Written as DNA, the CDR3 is TGTGCCAGCAGTTCCTCTGGACAGGGGGCCTACGAGCAGTACTTC. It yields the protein CASSSSGQGAYEQYF.

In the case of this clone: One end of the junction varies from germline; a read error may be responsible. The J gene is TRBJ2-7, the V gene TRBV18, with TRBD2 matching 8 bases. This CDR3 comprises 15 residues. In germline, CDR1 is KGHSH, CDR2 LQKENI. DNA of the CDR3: TGTGCAAGCTCACCACCCAGCGGGGGCACCTACGAGCAGTACTTC. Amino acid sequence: CASSPPSGGTYEQYF.

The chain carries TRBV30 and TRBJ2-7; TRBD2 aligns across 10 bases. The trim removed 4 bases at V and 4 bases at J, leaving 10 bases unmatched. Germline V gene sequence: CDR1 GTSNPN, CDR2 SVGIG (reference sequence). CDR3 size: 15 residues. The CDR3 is CAWKPLSGRGYEQYF. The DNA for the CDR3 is TGTGCCTGGAAACCCCTGAGCGGGAGGGGGTACGAGCAGTACTTC.

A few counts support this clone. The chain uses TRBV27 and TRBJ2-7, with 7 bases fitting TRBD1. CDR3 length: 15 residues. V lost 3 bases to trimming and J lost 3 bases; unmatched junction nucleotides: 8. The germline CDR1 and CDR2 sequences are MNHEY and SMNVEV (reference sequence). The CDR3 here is CASSLARGPVYEQYF. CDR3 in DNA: TGTGCCAGCAGTTTGGCGAGGGGGCCGGTCTACGAGCAGTACTTC.

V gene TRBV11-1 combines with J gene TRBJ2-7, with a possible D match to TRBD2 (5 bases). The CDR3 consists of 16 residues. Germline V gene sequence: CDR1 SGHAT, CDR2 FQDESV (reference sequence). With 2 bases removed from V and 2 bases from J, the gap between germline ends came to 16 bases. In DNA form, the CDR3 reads TGTGCCAGCAGCTTATGGGGAGCATCCAGAACCTACGAGCAGTACTTC. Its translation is CASSLWGASRTYEQYF.

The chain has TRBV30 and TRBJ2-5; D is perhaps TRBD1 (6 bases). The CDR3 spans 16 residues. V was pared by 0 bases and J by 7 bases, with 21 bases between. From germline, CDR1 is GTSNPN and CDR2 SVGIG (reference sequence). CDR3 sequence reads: CAWSVFLDRGKGTQYF. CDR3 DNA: TGTGCCTGGAGTGTATTCTTGGACAGAGGAAAAGGGACCCAGTACTTC.

In nucleotides, the CDR3 is TGTGCCAGCAGGAGACAGGGCACTAACACTGAAGCTTTCTTT. Translation: CASRRQGTNTEAFF. The gene calls are TRBV27 and TRBJ1-1, with TRBD1 matching 7 bases. CDR3 length equals 14 residues. In germline, CDR1 is MNHEY, CDR2 SMNVEV (reference sequence). Trimming cost V 6 bases and J 2 bases; bases outside gene matches: 6.

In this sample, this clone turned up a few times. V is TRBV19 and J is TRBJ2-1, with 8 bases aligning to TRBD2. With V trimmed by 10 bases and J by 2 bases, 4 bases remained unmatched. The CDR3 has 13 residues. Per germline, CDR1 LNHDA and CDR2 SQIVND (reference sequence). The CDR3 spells CATGRGPYNEQFF. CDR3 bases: TGTGCCACCGGGAGGGGACCCTACAATGAGCAGTTCTTC.

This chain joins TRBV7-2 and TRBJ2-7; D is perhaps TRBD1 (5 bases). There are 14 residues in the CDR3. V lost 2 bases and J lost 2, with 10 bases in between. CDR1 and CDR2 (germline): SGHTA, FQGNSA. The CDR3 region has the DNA TGTGCCAGCAGCTTACGGCAGGGAACCTACGAGCAGTACTTC. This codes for CASSLRQGTYEQYF.

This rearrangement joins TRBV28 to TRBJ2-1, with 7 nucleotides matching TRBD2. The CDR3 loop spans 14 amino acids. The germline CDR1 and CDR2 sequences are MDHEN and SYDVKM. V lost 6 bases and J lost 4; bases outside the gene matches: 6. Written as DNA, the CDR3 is TGTGCCAGCAGCTATGGGACTACTTACAATGAGCAGTTCTTC. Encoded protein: CASSYGTTYNEQFF. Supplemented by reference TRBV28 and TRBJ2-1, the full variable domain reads DVKVTQSSRYLVKRTGEKVFLECVQDMDHENMFWYRQDPGLGLRLIYFSYDVKMKEKGDIPEGYSVSREKKERFSLILESASTNQTSMYLCASSYGTTYNEQFFGPGTRLTVL.

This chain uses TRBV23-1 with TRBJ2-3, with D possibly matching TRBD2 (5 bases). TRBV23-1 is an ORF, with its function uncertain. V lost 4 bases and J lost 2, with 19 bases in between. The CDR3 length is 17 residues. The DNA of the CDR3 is TGCGCCAGCAGTCGGGCCGGGAAGGGTTCTTCCACAGATACGCAGTATTTT. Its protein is CASSRAGKGSSTDTQYF.

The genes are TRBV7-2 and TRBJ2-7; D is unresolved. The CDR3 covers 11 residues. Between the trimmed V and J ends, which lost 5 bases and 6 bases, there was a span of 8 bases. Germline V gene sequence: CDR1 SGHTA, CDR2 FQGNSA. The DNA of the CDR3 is TGTGCCAGCAGCCTCTTTATCGAGCAGTACTTC. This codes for CASSLFIEQYF.

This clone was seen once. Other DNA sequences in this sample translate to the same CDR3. This CDR3 reads CASSVVGAGTDTQYF. The CDR3 DNA reads as TGTGCCAGCAGCGTAGTGGGGGCCGGCACAGATACGCAGTATTTT. This chain uses TRBV9 with TRBJ2-3; D perhaps matches TRBD1 (6 bases). Germline V CDR1 and CDR2: SGDLS, YYNGEE. V shed 0 bases and J shed 1 base, with 9 bases lying between them. There are 15 residues in the CDR3.